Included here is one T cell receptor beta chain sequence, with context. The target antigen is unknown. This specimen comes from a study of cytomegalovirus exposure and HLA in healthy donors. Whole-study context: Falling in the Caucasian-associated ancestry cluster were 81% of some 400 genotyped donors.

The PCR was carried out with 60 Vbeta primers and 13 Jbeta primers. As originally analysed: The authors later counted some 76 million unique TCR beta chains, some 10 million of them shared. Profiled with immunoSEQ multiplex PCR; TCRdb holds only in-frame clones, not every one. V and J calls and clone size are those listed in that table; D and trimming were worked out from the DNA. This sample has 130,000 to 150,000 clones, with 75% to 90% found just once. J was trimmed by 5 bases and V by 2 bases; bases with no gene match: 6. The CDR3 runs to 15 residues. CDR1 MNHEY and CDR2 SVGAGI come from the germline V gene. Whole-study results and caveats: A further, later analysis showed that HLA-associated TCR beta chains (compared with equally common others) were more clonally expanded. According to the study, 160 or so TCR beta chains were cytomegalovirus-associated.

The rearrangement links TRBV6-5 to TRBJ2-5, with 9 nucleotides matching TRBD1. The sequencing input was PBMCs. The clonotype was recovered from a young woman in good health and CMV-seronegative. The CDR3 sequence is CASSYPGTGRETQYF. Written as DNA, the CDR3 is TGTGCCAGCAGTTACCCAGGGACAGGGCGCGAGACCCAGTACTTC.